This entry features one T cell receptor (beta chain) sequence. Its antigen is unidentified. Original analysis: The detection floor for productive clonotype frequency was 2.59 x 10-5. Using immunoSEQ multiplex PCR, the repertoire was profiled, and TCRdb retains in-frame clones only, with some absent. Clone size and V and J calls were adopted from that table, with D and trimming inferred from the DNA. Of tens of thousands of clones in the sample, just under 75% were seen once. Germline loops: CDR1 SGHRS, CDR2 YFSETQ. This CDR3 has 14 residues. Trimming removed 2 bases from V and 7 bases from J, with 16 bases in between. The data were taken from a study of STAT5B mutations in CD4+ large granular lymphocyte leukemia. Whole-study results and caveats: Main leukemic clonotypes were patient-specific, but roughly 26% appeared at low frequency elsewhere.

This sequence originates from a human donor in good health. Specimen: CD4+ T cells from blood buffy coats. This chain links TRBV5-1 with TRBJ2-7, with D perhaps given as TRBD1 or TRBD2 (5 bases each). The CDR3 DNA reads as TGCGCCAGCAGCTTTTCAGAGGGGCGGTGGGAGCAGTACTTC. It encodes CASSFSEGRWEQYF.